The 22 T cell receptor beta chains below were found in one sample sequenced in a study of blood T cell repertoires in COVID-19. Data came from immunoSEQ multiplex PCR; TCRdb stores just in-frame clones and leaves some out. The table has 200,000 to 300,000 clones, about 86% seen once. The sample taken for sequencing was peripheral blood. The receptors stem from a woman older than 75 with acute or convalescent COVID-19.

This clone was recorded once. The chain combines TRBV6-5 with TRBJ1-5, with D possibly matching TRBD1 (5 bases). CDR1 is MNHEY, CDR2 SVGAGI, per germline. The V end was cut by 6 bases, the J end by 0 bases, with 9 bases between. The CDR3 contains 14 residues. CDR3 protein: CASSPGDSNQPQHF. DNA of the CDR3: TGTGCCAGCAGCCCGGGGGATAGCAATCAGCCCCAGCATTTT.

The chain combines TRBV28 with TRBJ1-6; possible D gene TRBD1, 6 bases. V lost 5 bases and J lost 6, with 11 bases in between. Germline CDR1 and CDR2: MDHEN and SYDVKM. The CDR3 has 14 amino acids. The chain's CDR3 is CASSGPRGNSPLHF. CDR3 coding DNA: TGTGCCAGCAGTGGGCCCAGGGGTAATTCACCCCTCCACTTT. The full variable domain, in which reference TRBV28 and TRBJ1-6 provide the parts outside the CDR3, is DVKVTQSSRYLVKRTGEKVFLECVQDMDHENMFWYRQDPGLGLRLIYFSYDVKMKEKGDIPEGYSVSREKKERFSLILESASTNQTSMYLCASSGPRGNSPLHFGNGTRLTVT.

The chain couples TRBV7-9 to TRBJ2-7, with D possibly matching TRBD1 (7 bases). V was trimmed by 2 bases and J by 2 bases, leaving 13 bases between them. Germline V CDR1 and CDR2: SEHNR, FQNEAQ (reference sequence). The CDR3 has 15 amino acids. The CDR3 protein is CASSLNQGGTYEQYF. Here the CDR3 DNA reads TGTGCCAGCAGCTTAAACCAGGGGGGAACCTACGAGCAGTACTTC. The complete variable domain, with remaining parts taken from reference TRBV7-9 and TRBJ2-7, reads DTGVSQNPRHKITKRGQNVTFRCDPISEHNRLYWYRQTLGQGPEFLTYFQNEAQLEKSRLLSDRFSAERPKGSFSTLEIQRTEQGDSAMYLCASSLNQGGTYEQYFGPGTRLTVT.

The CDR3 sequence: CASSIGTAGNSPLHF. The DNA for the CDR3 is TGCGCCAGCAGCATTGGGACAGCTGGAAATTCACCCCTCCACTTT. V usage is TRBV5-1 and J usage is TRBJ1-6; 7 positions agree with TRBD1. The junction had 8 bases not matched to a gene; V was cut back by 4 bases and J by 7 bases. Germline values: CDR1 SGHRS, CDR2 YFSETQ. The CDR3 is 15 amino acids.

The rearrangement links TRBV5-1 to TRBJ1-1, with D uncertain. Per germline, CDR1 SGHRS and CDR2 YFSETQ. V gave up 0 bases and J gave up 0 bases, with 6 bases separating them. The CDR3 is made up of 14 amino acids. The CDR3: CASSLASMNTEAFF. In DNA, the CDR3 is TGCGCCAGCAGCTTGGCCAGTATGAACACTGAAGCTTTCTTT.

V is TRBV5-4 and J is TRBJ2-3; D might be TRBD1 (6 bases). CDR1 is SGHNT and CDR2 is YYREEE in the germline V gene (reference sequence). The CDR3 is 14 amino acids. V dropped 0 bases and J dropped 1 base, with 6 bases sitting between them. As DNA, the CDR3 is TGTGCCAGCAGCTTGGAGGGGGGCACAGATACGCAGTATTTT. Protein: CASSLEGGTDTQYF.

The chain joins TRBV6-6 to TRBJ2-3; weak D call: TRBD2 (5 bases). Between the trimmed V and J ends, which lost 4 bases and 2 bases, there was a span of 10 bases. Germline V gene data show CDR1 as MNHNY and CDR2 as SVGAGI (reference sequence). The CDR3 runs to 14 residues. CDR3 region: CASSSPGNTDTQYF. The CDR3 nucleotides are TGTGCCAGCAGTTCCCCGGGAAACACAGATACGCAGTATTTT.

The genes are TRBV2 and TRBJ2-2; 12 nucleotides align to TRBD2. From germline, CDR1 is SNHLY and CDR2 FYNNEI. This CDR3 is 16 amino acids long. J was trimmed by 3 bases and V by 5 bases; bases with no gene match: 4. CDR3 sequence reads: CASSSTSGGDTGELFF. CDR3 coding DNA: TGTGCCAGCAGTTCGACTAGCGGGGGTGACACCGGGGAGCTGTTTTTT.

Only a few counts were recorded for this clone. This rearrangement joins TRBV7-8 to TRBJ1-3, with 9 bases aligning to TRBD1. CDR1 and CDR2 (germline): SGHVS, FQNEAQ. The junction had 5 bases not matched to a gene; V was cut back by 2 bases and J by 3 bases. This CDR3 contains 16 residues. CDR3 bases: TGTGCCAGCAGCTTACCGGGACAGGGCCTTGGAAACACCATATATTTT. This gives the protein CASSLPGQGLGNTIYF.

The J gene is TRBJ2-7, the V gene TRBV3-1 (or the pseudogene TRBV3-2); 11 nucleotides agree with TRBD1. V lost 4 bases to trimming and J lost 6 bases; unmatched junction nucleotides: 11. The CDR3 extends over 16 amino acids. CDR1 and CDR2 (germline): LGHDT, YNNKEL (reference sequence). The CDR3 sequence is CASSPQGGTGGREQYF. Here the CDR3 DNA reads TGTGCCAGCAGCCCTCAGGGGGGGACAGGGGGACGCGAGCAGTACTTC.

V gene TRBV5-1 combines with J gene TRBJ1-1; 8 nucleotides align to TRBD1. The germline V gene encodes CDR1 SGHRS and CDR2 YFSETQ. V shed 4 bases and J 2 bases; nucleotides not matched to a gene: 4. The length of the CDR3 is 14 residues. In nucleotides, the CDR3 is TGCGCCAGCAGCGCGGACAGGGCTAACACTGAAGCTTTCTTT. It yields the protein CASSADRANTEAFF.

This sequence joins TRBV15 and TRBJ2-5, with 12 positions matching TRBD2. Germline V CDR1 and CDR2: LNHNV, YYDKDF (reference sequence). J gave up 9 bases and V 0 bases, and 17 bases lay outside the gene matches. CDR3 length equals 19 residues. This CDR3 reads CATSRDLALAGGLMSAQYF. The CDR3 DNA reads as TGTGCCACCAGCAGAGATCTTGCCCTAGCGGGGGGGCTGATGAGTGCCCAGTACTTC.

In its sample, this clone was seen once. The V and J genes are TRBV18 and TRBJ1-2, with a possible D match to TRBD1 (5 bases). This CDR3 comprises 15 residues. The V and J ends lost 1 base and 3 bases respectively, with 12 bases between them. Per germline, CDR1 KGHSH and CDR2 LQKENI. The CDR3 loop is CASSPRTTGYYGYTF. The CDR3 DNA sequence: TGTGCCAGCTCACCACGTACTACAGGCTACTATGGCTACACCTTC. The full variable domain, its missing parts supplied by reference TRBV18 and TRBJ1-2, is NAGVMQNPRHLVRRRGQEARLRCSPMKGHSHVYWYRQLPEEGLKFMVYLQKENIIDESGMPKERFSAEFPKEGPSILRIQQVVRGDSAAYFCASSPRTTGYYGYTFGSGTRLTVV.

The rearrangement joins TRBV28 to TRBJ2-7; D not resolved. With 4 bases removed from V and 4 bases from J, the gap between germline ends came to 11 bases. CDR3 size: 13 residues. Germline loops: CDR1 MDHEN, CDR2 SYDVKM. The DNA for the CDR3 is TGTGCCAGCAGTTCGTCACCCAGGTACGAGCAGTACTTC. Translated, it gives CASSSSPRYEQYF.

As for this clone: A junction boundary mismatches the germline segment, possibly from a read error. This chain connects TRBV7-7 to TRBJ2-5; 7 bases agree with TRBD1. The CDR3 is 14 amino acids. The V gene's germline CDR1 is SSHAT and CDR2 FNYEAQ (reference sequence). The DNA for the CDR3 is TGTGCTAGCAGCCGTACAGGGGAAGGGGAGACCCAGTACTTC. Translated, it gives CASSRTGEGETQYF.

V is TRBV11-2 and J is TRBJ2-7; 7 bases are shared with TRBD1. The germline V gene has CDR1 SGHAT and CDR2 FQNNGV. This CDR3 has 15 amino acids. V gave up 5 bases and J gave up 7 bases; unmatched junction bases: 14. The CDR3 is CASSDPGQMFREQYF. CDR3 DNA sequence: TGTGCCAGCAGCGATCCGGGACAGATGTTTCGGGAGCAGTACTTC. Based on the CDR3 plus reference TRBV11-2 and TRBJ2-7, the full variable domain is EAGVAQSPRYKIIEKRQSVAFWCNPISGHATLYWYQQILGQGPKLLIQFQNNGVVDDSQLPKDRFSAERLKGVDSTLKIQPAKLEDSAVYLCASSDPGQMFREQYFGPGTRLTVT.

The rearrangement uses TRBV5-1 and TRBJ1-1, with 10 bases aligning to TRBD1. This CDR3 region has 17 residues. Looked up from germline, CDR1 is SGHRS and CDR2 is YFSETQ. With 0 bases clipped from V and 3 bases from J, the junction kept 8 bases outside the gene matches. CDR3 protein: CASSLARRTGGYTEAFF. In nucleotides, the CDR3 is TGCGCCAGCAGCTTGGCGCGGAGGACAGGGGGATACACTGAAGCTTTCTTT.

A few counts support this clone. The genes are TRBV5-1 and TRBJ1-1; 9 bases map to TRBD1. Germline V gives CDR1 SGHRS, CDR2 YFSETQ. This CDR3 contains 15 residues. V lost 4 bases, J lost 1 base, and 5 bases stayed unmatched. The DNA of the CDR3 is TGCGCCAGCAGCCCACAGGGGGCGGCGAACACTGAAGCTTTCTTT. It specifies CASSPQGAANTEAFF.

The gene calls are TRBV15 and TRBJ2-3; 7 bases match TRBD1. V was clipped by 3 bases and J by 0 bases; unmatched bases: 3. CDR1 is LNHNV and CDR2 is YYDKDF in the germline V gene (reference sequence). CDR3 length: 15 residues. CDR3 sequence: CATSRDRTSTDTQYF. Here the CDR3 DNA reads TGTGCCACCAGCAGGGACAGGACTAGCACAGATACGCAGTATTTT. The full variable domain, its missing parts supplied by reference TRBV15 and TRBJ2-3, is DAMVIQNPRYQVTQFGKPVTLSCSQTLNHNVMYWYQQKSSQAPKLLFHYYDKDFNNEADTPDNFQSRRPNTSFCFLDIRSPGLGDTAMYLCATSRDRTSTDTQYFGPGTRLTVL.

This rearrangement joins TRBV5-1 to TRBJ2-2; a possible D gene is TRBD1 (5 bases). CDR1 SGHRS and CDR2 YFSETQ come from the germline V gene. The CDR3 is 15 amino acids. Trimming cost V 0 bases and J 7 bases, with 13 bases left between them. CDR3 sequence (DNA): TGCGCCAGCAGCTTGGTCCAGGGTCCCGGCGGGGAGCTGTTTTTT. This gives the protein CASSLVQGPGGELFF. Combining the CDR3 with reference TRBV5-1 and TRBJ2-2 gives the whole variable domain KAGVTQTPRYLIKTRGQQVTLSCSPISGHRSVSWYQQTPGQGLQFLFEYFSETQRNKGNFPGRFSGRQFSNSRSEMNVSTLELGDSALYLCASSLVQGPGGELFFGEGSRLTVL.

The chain is built from TRBV3-1 (or the pseudogene TRBV3-2) and TRBJ1-6, with TRBD1 as a possible D gene (5 bases). This CDR3 region has 16 residues. V was clipped by 1 base and J by 5 bases, with 12 bases between them. CDR1 is LGHDT, CDR2 YNNKEL, per germline (reference sequence). This CDR3 reads CASSQAEGVHNSPLHF. CDR3 sequence (DNA): TGTGCCAGCAGCCAAGCGGAAGGGGTTCATAATTCACCCCTCCACTTT.

The chain has TRBV19 and TRBJ1-1; TRBD1 aligns across 8 bases. Germline CDR1 and CDR2: LNHDA and SQIVND (reference sequence). The CDR3 is 14 residues long. Germline trimming cut 2 bases from V and 3 bases from J; bases unmatched to any gene: 2. The DNA of the CDR3 is TGTGCCAGTAGTATACAGGGGGCGCACACTGAAGCTTTCTTT. Translating gives CASSIQGAHTEAFF.